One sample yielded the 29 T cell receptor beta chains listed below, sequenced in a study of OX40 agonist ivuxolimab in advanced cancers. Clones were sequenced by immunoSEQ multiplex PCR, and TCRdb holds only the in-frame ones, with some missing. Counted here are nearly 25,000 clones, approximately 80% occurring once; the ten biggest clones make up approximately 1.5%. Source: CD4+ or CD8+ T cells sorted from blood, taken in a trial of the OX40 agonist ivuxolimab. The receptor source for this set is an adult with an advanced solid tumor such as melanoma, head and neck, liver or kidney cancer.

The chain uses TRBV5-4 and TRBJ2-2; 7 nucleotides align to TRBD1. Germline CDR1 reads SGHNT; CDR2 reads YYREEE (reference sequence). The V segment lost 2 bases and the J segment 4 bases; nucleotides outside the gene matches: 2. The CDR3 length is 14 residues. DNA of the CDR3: TGTGCCAGCAGCTTTACAGGGGTCACCGGGGAGCTGTTTTTT. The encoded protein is CASSFTGVTGELFF. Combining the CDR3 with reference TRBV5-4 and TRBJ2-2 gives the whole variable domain ETGVTQSPTHLIKTRGQQVTLRCSSQSGHNTVSWYQQALGQGPQFIFQYYREEENGRGNFPPRFSGLQFPNYSSELNVNALELDDSALYLCASSFTGVTGELFFGEGSRLTVL.

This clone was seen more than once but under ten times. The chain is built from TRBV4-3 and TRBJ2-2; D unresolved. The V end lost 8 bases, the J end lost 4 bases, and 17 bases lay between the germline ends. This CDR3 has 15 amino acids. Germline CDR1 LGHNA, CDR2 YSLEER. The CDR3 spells CASAKPSTPTGELFF. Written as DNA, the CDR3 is TGCGCCAGCGCAAAACCAAGCACCCCCACCGGGGAGCTGTTTTTT.

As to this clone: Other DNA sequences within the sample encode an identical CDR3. CDR3 loop: CASSFSQLLHRAGFETQYF. The CDR3, as DNA: TGTGCCAGCAGTTTTTCCCAATTATTGCACAGGGCTGGTTTCGAGACCCAGTACTTC. This rearrangement joins TRBV27 to TRBJ2-5; weak D call: TRBD1 (6 bases). Looked up from germline, CDR1 is MNHEY and CDR2 is SMNVEV (reference sequence). CDR3 length equals 19 residues. Deletions cut 3 bases from V and 5 bases from J, with 28 bases between.

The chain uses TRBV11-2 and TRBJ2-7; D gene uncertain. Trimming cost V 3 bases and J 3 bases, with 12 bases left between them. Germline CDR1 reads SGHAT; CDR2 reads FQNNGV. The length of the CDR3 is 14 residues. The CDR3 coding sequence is TGTGCCAGCAGCTTGGGGATATCGGGCTACGAGCAGTACTTC. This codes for CASSLGISGYEQYF.

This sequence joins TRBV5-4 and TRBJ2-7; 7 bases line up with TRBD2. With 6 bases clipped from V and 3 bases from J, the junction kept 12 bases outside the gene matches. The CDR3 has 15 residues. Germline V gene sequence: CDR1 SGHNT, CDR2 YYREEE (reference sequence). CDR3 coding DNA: TGTGCCAGCACCCCTGGGGCTAGCGGTCACTACGAGCAGTACTTC. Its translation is CASTPGASGHYEQYF.

CDR3 sequence: CASRGGRGYTF. CDR3 in DNA: TGTGCCAGCCGCGGGGGCCGGGGCTACACCTTC. The chain recombines TRBV6-5 with TRBJ1-2; weak D call: TRBD1 (6 bases). Trimming pared 8 bases from V and 8 bases from J, leaving 12 bases between. The germline CDR1 and CDR2 sequences are MNHEY and SVGAGI. The CDR3 totals 11 residues.

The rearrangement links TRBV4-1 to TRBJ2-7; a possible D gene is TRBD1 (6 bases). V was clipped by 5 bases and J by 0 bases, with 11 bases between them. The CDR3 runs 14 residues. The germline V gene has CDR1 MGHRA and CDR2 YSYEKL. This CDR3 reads CASSSTGSSYEQYF. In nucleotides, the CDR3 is TGCGCCAGCAGCTCGACAGGTAGCTCCTACGAGCAGTACTTC.

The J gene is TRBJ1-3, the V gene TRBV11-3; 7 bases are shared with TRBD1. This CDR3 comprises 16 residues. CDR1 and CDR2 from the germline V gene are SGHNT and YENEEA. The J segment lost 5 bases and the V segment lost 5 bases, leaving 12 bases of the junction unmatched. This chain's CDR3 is CASSPVRDRDRNTIYF. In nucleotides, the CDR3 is TGTGCCAGCAGCCCGGTCCGGGACAGAGACCGAAACACCATATATTTT.

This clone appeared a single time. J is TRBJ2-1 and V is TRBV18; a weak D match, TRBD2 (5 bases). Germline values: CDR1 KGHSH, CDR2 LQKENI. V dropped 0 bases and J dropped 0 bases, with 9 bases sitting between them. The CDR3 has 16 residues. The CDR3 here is CASSPPTGSSYNEQFF. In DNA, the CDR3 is TGTGCCAGCTCACCACCGACGGGGAGCTCCTACAATGAGCAGTTCTTC.

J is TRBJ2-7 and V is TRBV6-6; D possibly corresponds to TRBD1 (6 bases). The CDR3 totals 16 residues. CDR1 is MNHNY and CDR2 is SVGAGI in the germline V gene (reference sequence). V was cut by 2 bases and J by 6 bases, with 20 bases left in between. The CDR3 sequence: CASSYLAAGDFGEQYF. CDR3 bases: TGTGCCAGCAGTTACCTTGCTGCAGGGGATTTCGGCGAGCAGTACTTC.

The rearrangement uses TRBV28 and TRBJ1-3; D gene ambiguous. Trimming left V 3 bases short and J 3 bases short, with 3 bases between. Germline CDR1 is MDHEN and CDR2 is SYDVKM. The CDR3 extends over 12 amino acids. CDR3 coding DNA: TGTGCCAGCAGTTTCTATGGAAACACCATATATTTT. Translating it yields CASSFYGNTIYF.

This CDR3 reads CASSLYPDQPQHF. In DNA, the CDR3 is TGTGCCAGCAGTTTATACCCTGACCAGCCCCAGCATTTT. This sequence joins TRBV28 and TRBJ1-5; D is unresolved. CDR3 length: 13 amino acids. The germline V gene has CDR1 MDHEN and CDR2 SYDVKM. The V gene lost 1 base and the J gene lost 7 bases, with 8 bases spanning the gap.

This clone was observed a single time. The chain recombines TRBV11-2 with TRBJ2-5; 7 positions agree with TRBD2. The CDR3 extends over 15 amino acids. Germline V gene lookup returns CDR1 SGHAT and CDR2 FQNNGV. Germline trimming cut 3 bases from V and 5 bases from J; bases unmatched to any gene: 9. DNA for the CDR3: TGTGCCAGCAGCTTTATGAGCGGGACTCGGGAGACCCAGTACTTC. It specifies CASSFMSGTRETQYF. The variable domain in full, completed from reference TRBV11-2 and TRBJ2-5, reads EAGVAQSPRYKIIEKRQSVAFWCNPISGHATLYWYQQILGQGPKLLIQFQNNGVVDDSQLPKDRFSAERLKGVDSTLKIQPAKLEDSAVYLCASSFMSGTRETQYFGPGTRLLVL.

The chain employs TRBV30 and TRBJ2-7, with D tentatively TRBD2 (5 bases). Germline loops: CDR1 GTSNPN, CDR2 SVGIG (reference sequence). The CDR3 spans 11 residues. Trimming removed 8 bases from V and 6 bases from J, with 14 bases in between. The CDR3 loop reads CAGGSRGEQYF. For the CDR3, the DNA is TGTGCCGGCGGGTCTCGGGGCGAGCAGTACTTC.

Written as DNA, the CDR3 is TGTGCCAGCAGCTTGGGGCCACAGGGGGCGGATGGCTACACCTTC. This translates into CASSLGPQGADGYTF. The chain couples TRBV5-6 to TRBJ1-2; 9 bases are shared with TRBD1. The trim removed 0 bases at V and 6 bases at J, leaving 6 bases unmatched. The CDR3 loop spans 15 amino acids. The germline V gene encodes CDR1 SGHDT and CDR2 YYEEEE.

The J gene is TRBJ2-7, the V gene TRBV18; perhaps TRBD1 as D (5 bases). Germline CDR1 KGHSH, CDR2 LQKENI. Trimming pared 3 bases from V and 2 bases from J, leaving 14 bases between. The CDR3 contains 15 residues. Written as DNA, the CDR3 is TGTGCCAGCTCACCCCTCGGGCAGGGAACCTACGAGCAGTACTTC. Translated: CASSPLGQGTYEQYF.

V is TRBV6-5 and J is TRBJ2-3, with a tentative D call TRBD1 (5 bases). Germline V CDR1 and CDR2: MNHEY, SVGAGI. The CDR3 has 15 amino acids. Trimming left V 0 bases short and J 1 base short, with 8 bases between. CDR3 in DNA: TGTGCCAGCAGTTACTCCTTCAGGGGCACAGATACGCAGTATTTT. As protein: CASSYSFRGTDTQYF.

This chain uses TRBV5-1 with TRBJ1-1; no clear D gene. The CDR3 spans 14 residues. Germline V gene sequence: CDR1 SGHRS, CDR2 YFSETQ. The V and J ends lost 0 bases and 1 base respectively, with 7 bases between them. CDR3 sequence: CASSLGTRNTEAFF. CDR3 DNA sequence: TGCGCCAGCAGCTTGGGTACAAGGAACACTGAAGCTTTCTTT.

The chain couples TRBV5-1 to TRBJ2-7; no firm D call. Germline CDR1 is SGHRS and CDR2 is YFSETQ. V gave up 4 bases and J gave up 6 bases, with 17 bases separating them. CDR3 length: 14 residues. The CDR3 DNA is TGCGCCAGCAGCCCCATGCCTCGGCCAGGCGAGCAGTACTTC. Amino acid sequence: CASSPMPRPGEQYF.

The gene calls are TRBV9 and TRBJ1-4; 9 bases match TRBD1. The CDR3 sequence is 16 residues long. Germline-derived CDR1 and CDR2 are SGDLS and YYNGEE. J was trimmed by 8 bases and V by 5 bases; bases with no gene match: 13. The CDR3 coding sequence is TGTGCCAGCAGTGTCACCGTCCGGGACAGGGACGAAAAACTGTTTTTT. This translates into CASSVTVRDRDEKLFF.

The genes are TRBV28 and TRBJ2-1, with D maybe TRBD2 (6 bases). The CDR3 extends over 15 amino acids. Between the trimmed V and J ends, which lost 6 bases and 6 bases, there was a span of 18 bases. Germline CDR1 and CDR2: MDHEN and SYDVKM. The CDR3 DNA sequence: TGTGCCAGCAGCTCACTCACCCTCGGGGGCAATGAGCAGTTCTTC. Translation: CASSSLTLGGNEQFF.

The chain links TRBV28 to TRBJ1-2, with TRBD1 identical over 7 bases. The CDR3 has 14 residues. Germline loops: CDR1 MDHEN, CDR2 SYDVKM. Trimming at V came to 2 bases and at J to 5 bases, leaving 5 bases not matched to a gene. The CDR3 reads CASSLTGDGYGYTF. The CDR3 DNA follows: TGTGCCAGCAGTTTAACAGGGGACGGGTATGGCTACACCTTC.

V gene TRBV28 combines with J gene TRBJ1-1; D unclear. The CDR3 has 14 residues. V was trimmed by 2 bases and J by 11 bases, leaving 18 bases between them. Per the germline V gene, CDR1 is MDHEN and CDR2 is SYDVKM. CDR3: CASSLGSLAGFAFF. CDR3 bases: TGTGCCAGCAGTTTAGGATCCTTGGCGGGGTTTGCTTTCTTT.

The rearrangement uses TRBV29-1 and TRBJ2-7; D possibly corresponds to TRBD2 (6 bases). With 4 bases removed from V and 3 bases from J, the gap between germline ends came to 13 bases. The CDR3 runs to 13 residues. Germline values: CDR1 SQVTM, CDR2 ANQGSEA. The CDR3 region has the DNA TGCAGCGTTGGTGCAGGGAGGAACTACGAGCAGTACTTC. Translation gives CSVGAGRNYEQYF.

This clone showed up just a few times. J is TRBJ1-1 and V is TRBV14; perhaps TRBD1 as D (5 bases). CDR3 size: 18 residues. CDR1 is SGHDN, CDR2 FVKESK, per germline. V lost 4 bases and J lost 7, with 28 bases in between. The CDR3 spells CASSPRRTGPFWRGEAFF. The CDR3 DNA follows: TGTGCCAGCAGCCCCCGTCGGACGGGGCCATTTTGGAGGGGTGAAGCTTTCTTT.

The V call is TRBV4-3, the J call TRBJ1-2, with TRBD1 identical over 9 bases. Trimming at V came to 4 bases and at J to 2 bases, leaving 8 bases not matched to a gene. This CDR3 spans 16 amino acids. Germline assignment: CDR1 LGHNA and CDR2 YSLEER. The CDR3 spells CASSPSTGTGNYGYTF. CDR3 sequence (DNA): TGCGCCAGCAGCCCCTCAACCGGGACAGGGAACTATGGCTACACCTTC.

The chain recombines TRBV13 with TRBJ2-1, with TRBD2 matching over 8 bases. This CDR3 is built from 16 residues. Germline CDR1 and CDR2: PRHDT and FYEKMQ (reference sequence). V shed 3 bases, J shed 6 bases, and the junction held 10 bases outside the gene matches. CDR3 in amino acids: CASSFRRRGGANEQFF. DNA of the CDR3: TGTGCCAGCAGCTTTAGGCGACGGGGGGGCGCCAATGAGCAGTTCTTC.

The DNA of the CDR3 is TGTGCCAGCACTCCCGGGACAGCGGACTCCTACGAGCAGTACTTC. The encoded protein is CASTPGTADSYEQYF. This chain links TRBV6-5 with TRBJ2-7; 7 bases agree with TRBD1. The junction had 9 bases not matched to a gene; V was cut back by 7 bases and J by 0 bases. From germline, CDR1 is MNHEY and CDR2 SVGAGI. This CDR3 contains 15 residues.

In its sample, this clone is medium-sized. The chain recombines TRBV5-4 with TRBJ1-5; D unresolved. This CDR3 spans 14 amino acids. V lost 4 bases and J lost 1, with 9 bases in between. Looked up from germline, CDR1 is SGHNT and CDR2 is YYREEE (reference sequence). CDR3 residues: CASSLDQSNQPQHF. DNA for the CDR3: TGTGCCAGCAGCCTAGATCAGAGCAATCAGCCCCAGCATTTT.